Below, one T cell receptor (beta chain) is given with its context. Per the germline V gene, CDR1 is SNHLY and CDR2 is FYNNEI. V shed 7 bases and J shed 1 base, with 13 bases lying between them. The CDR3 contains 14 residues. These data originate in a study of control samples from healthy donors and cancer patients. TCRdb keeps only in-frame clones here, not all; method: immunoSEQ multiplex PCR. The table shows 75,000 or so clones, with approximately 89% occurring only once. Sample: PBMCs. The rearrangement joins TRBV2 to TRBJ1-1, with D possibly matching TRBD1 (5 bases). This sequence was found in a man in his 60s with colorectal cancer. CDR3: CASIGQGRNTEAFF. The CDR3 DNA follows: TGTGCCAGCATTGGGCAGGGCCGGAACACTGAAGCTTTCTTT.